Following are 23 T cell receptor beta chains from one sample sequenced in a study of shared clonotypes between healthy human individuals. TCRdb keeps only in-frame clones here, not all; method: immunoSEQ multiplex PCR. Seen here are fewer than 400,000 clones, under 80% observed once, and the top ten hold 10% to 13%. Material: memory CD4+ T cells sorted from blood. Noted subset: CD45RA-negative fraction. These receptors all come from a man aged 25-45 years in good health.

This clone has a count of ten or more. The CDR3: CASSSDWVGETQYF. The CDR3 bases are TGTGCCAGCAGTTCGGATTGGGTGGGGGAGACCCAGTACTTC. This rearrangement joins TRBV7-2 to TRBJ2-5; D is undetermined. The CDR3 loop spans 14 amino acids. V lost 6 bases and J 5 bases, leaving 16 bases between the germline ends. Germline V CDR1 and CDR2: SGHTA, FQGNSA.

The chain has TRBV11-2 and TRBJ2-7; D not resolved. The CDR3 is 14 residues long. Germline V gives CDR1 SGHAT, CDR2 FQNNGV. Trimming removed 4 bases at V and 2 bases at J, with 12 bases between. CDR3 DNA: TGTGCCAGCAGCTCGACCAACTTACCCTACGAGCAGTACTTC. The encoded protein is CASSSTNLPYEQYF.

This rearrangement joins TRBV28 to TRBJ2-7; D remains unclear. The CDR3 contains 12 residues. CDR1 is MDHEN, CDR2 SYDVKM, per germline. V dropped 5 bases and J dropped 2 bases, with 7 bases sitting between them. In DNA, the CDR3 is TGTGCCAGCAGTCCCTACACCTACGAGCAGTACTTC. Protein: CASSPYTYEQYF.

The gene calls are TRBV28 and TRBJ1-2; no clear D gene. The CDR3 is 13 residues long. V dropped 3 bases and J dropped 4 bases, with 9 bases sitting between them. CDR1 is MDHEN and CDR2 is SYDVKM in the germline V gene. The CDR3 loop is CASSLTALYGYTF. The DNA for the CDR3 is TGTGCCAGCAGTTTGACGGCACTCTATGGCTACACCTTC.

The rearrangement links TRBV5-4 to TRBJ2-2, with a tentative D call TRBD1 (6 bases). Germline V gene sequence: CDR1 SGHNT, CDR2 YYREEE (reference sequence). Trimming took 3 bases from V and 7 from J, leaving 16 bases between them. The CDR3 spans 15 residues. The DNA of the CDR3 is TGTGCCAGCAGCTACGTAGGGGGAACGGGCGGGGAGCTGTTTTTT. Amino acids: CASSYVGGTGGELFF.

This clone was found a few times. The chain joins TRBV10-3 to TRBJ1-3; no definite D call. This CDR3 has 11 residues. Between the trimmed V and J ends, which lost 4 bases and 4 bases, there was a span of 2 bases. Germline loops: CDR1 ENHRY, CDR2 SYGVKD. The DNA of the CDR3 is TGTGCCATCAGTGCCGGAAACACCATATATTTT. Translating gives CAISAGNTIYF.

This clone occurred once. CDR3 sequence (DNA): TGTGCCAGCAGTTGGGGCCGGCGCGGGAGGGCGACAGATACGCAGTATTTT. Translating gives CASSWGRRGRATDTQYF. The V and J genes are TRBV27 and TRBJ2-3; TRBD2 matches at 9 bases. Germline CDR1 MNHEY, CDR2 SMNVEV (reference sequence). Unmatched junction bases numbered 11, after V lost 4 bases and J lost 3 bases. The CDR3 loop spans 17 amino acids.

This clone was seen a single time. The rearrangement uses TRBV27 and TRBJ2-5, with D perhaps TRBD1 (5 bases). Trimming took off 0 bases at V and 1 base at J, with 9 bases between the two ends. Germline-derived CDR1 and CDR2 are MNHEY and SMNVEV (reference sequence). CDR3 length equals 15 residues. This chain's CDR3 is CASSLSWGRQETQYF. The CDR3 bases are TGTGCCAGCAGTTTATCTTGGGGCCGCCAAGAGACCCAGTACTTC.

V usage is TRBV27 and J usage is TRBJ2-5; D unresolved. Germline V CDR1 and CDR2: MNHEY, SMNVEV (reference sequence). Trimming took off 5 bases at V and 1 base at J, with 11 bases between the two ends. There are 14 residues in the CDR3. The CDR3 sequence is CASSPVGRQETQYF. Here the CDR3 DNA reads TGTGCCAGCAGTCCAGTTGGGCGCCAAGAGACCCAGTACTTC.

J is TRBJ2-5 and V is TRBV2, with a possible D match to TRBD1 (6 bases). Germline values: CDR1 SNHLY, CDR2 FYNNEI. Trimming removed 7 bases at V and 6 bases at J, with 15 bases between. This CDR3 is 13 amino acids long. The CDR3 spells CASTGVAYKTQYF. The CDR3 region has the DNA TGTGCCAGCACAGGGGTAGCTTATAAGACCCAGTACTTC.

This clone was recorded at least ten times. The chain uses TRBV7-8 and TRBJ1-1, with D possibly being TRBD1 (6 bases). The germline V gene encodes CDR1 SGHVS and CDR2 FQNEAQ. Trimming pared 1 base from V and 11 bases from J, leaving 14 bases between. CDR3 length equals 13 residues. The CDR3 DNA reads TGTGCCAGCAGCTTAGAGGCCGTGGGGGGCGCTTTCTTT. It codes for CASSLEAVGGAFF.

The V and J genes are TRBV5-6 and TRBJ2-7; no clear D gene. Deletions cut 3 bases from V and 9 bases from J, with 22 bases between. The CDR3 is 15 amino acids. Germline loops: CDR1 SGHDT, CDR2 YYEEEE. The chain's CDR3 is CASSSKGSRVRLQYF. In DNA, the CDR3 is TGTGCCAGCAGCTCGAAGGGTAGTAGGGTTCGGTTGCAGTACTTC.

The chain is built from TRBV11-2 and TRBJ2-4; a weak D match, TRBD2 (6 bases). CDR1 is SGHAT, CDR2 FQNNGV, per germline. The CDR3 loop spans 14 amino acids. V was cut by 4 bases and J by 5 bases, with 12 bases left in between. The CDR3 region has the DNA TGTGCCAGCAGCTCTCCGGGAGACGAAAACATTCAGTACTTC. This encodes CASSSPGDENIQYF.

This chain joins TRBV6-6 and TRBJ2-2, with D tentatively TRBD2 (6 bases). CDR3 size: 15 residues. V was shortened by 7 bases and J by 4 bases, with 16 bases between the two germline ends. Per germline, CDR1 MNHNY and CDR2 SVGAGI (reference sequence). The CDR3 DNA follows: TGTGCCAGCACCCAAACGGCCGGGAGCACCGGGGAGCTGTTTTTT. Translating gives CASTQTAGSTGELFF.

Comments on this clone: The junction and the germline gene differ at one end; a read error may be behind it. As DNA, the CDR3 is TGTGCCAGCAGGTTAGCGGGAGGGCCCACCGTAGTCACAGATACGCAGTATTTT. This codes for CASRLAGGPTVVTDTQYF. The rearrangement links TRBV11-3 to TRBJ2-3; 11 positions match TRBD2. The CDR3 covers 18 residues. Per the germline V gene, CDR1 is SGHNT and CDR2 is YENEEA.

V usage is TRBV11-3 and J usage is TRBJ2-6; D is unresolved. V was pared by 5 bases and J by 0 bases, with 8 bases between. The CDR3 totals 15 residues. The germline CDR1 and CDR2 sequences are SGHNT and YENEEA. The CDR3 spells CASSTGNSGANVLTF. The CDR3 coding sequence is TGTGCCAGCAGCACTGGTAACTCTGGGGCCAACGTCCTGACTTTC.

The count of this clone is one. This chain connects TRBV19 to TRBJ2-1; 11 nucleotides agree with TRBD2. The CDR3 extends over 13 amino acids. Per germline, CDR1 LNHDA and CDR2 SQIVND (reference sequence). Trimming cost V 9 bases and J 7 bases; bases outside gene matches: 5. The CDR3 DNA reads as TGTGCCAGCAATAGCGGGAGGGCAAATGAGCAGTTCTTC. It specifies CASNSGRANEQFF.

This clone was detected only once. This chain connects TRBV25-1 to TRBJ2-1, with 7 nucleotides matching TRBD2. The CDR3 totals 15 residues. Germline CDR1 and CDR2: MGHDK and SYGVNS. After removal of 2 bases from V and 5 bases from J, the junction contained 6 bases not matched to a gene. The CDR3 nucleotides are TGTGCCAGCAGTGAAGAACTAGCGATTAACAATGAGCAGTTCTTC. Translating gives CASSEELAINNEQFF.

This rearrangement joins TRBV30 to TRBJ1-1; no definite D call. The V and J ends lost 0 bases and 1 base respectively, with 6 bases between them. CDR1 is GTSNPN, CDR2 SVGIG, per germline (reference sequence). The CDR3 covers 13 residues. The CDR3 loop reads CAWSVEENTEAFF. The CDR3 nucleotides are TGTGCCTGGAGTGTAGAGGAGAACACTGAAGCTTTCTTT.

The chain recombines TRBV5-1 with TRBJ1-1; 10 bases fit TRBD1. CDR1 is SGHRS and CDR2 is YFSETQ in the germline V gene. This CDR3 comprises 14 residues. Trimming cost V 7 bases and J 5 bases; bases outside gene matches: 8. CDR3 protein: CASGSGQGITEAFF. CDR3 coding DNA: TGCGCCAGCGGGTCGGGACAGGGGATTACTGAAGCTTTCTTT. Full variable domain (missing parts from reference TRBV5-1 and TRBJ1-1): KAGVTQTPRYLIKTRGQQVTLSCSPISGHRSVSWYQQTPGQGLQFLFEYFSETQRNKGNFPGRFSGRQFSNSRSEMNVSTLELGDSALYLCASGSGQGITEAFFGQGTRLTVV.

About this clone itself: At the DNA level, this CDR3 is encoded by other sequences in the same sample as well. J is TRBJ1-1 and V is TRBV5-6; D is ambiguous. Germline lookup yields CDR1 SGHDT and CDR2 YYEEEE. V shed 0 bases and J shed 4 bases, with 1 base lying between them. This CDR3 has 11 amino acids. Here the CDR3 reads CASSLGTEAFF. The CDR3 coding sequence is TGTGCCAGCAGCTTGGGCACTGAAGCTTTCTTT. Looking up the rest from reference TRBV5-6 and TRBJ1-1 gives the full variable domain: DAGVTQSPTHLIKTRGQQVTLRCSPKSGHDTVSWYQQALGQGPQFIFQYYEEEERQRGNFPDRFSGHQFPNYSSELNVNALLLGDSALYLCASSLGTEAFFGQGTRLTVV.

The rearrangement links TRBV19 to TRBJ1-1, with D unresolved. The CDR3 runs to 14 residues. Germline lookup yields CDR1 LNHDA and CDR2 SQIVND (reference sequence). V lost 4 bases to trimming and J lost 3 bases, with 12 bases between them. CDR3 DNA sequence: TGTGCCAGTAGTACCGTTGATGCGGACACTGAAGCTTTCTTT. Translating gives CASSTVDADTEAFF.

The rearrangement uses TRBV5-4 and TRBJ1-2; 8 bases agree with TRBD1. This CDR3 has 15 amino acids. The germline CDR1 and CDR2 sequences are SGHNT and YYREEE (reference sequence). V dropped 0 bases and J dropped 3; count of bases not matched to a gene: 4. The CDR3 nucleotides are TGTGCCAGCAGCTTGGGAGGACAGGGTCACTATGGCTACACCTTC. Its protein is CASSLGGQGHYGYTF. Looking up the rest from reference TRBV5-4 and TRBJ1-2 gives the full variable domain: ETGVTQSPTHLIKTRGQQVTLRCSSQSGHNTVSWYQQALGQGPQFIFQYYREEENGRGNFPPRFSGLQFPNYSSELNVNALELDDSALYLCASSLGGQGHYGYTFGSGTRLTVV.